The entry that follows covers one T cell receptor beta chain sequence. Antigen specificity is unknown. Trimming shortened V by 0 bases and J by 9 bases, and 15 bases separated the two germline ends. Germline CDR1 reads LGHNA; CDR2 reads YSLEER. The CDR3 loop spans 15 amino acids. The data stem from a study of cytomegalovirus exposure and HLA in healthy donors. Whereas donors were nominally healthy upon sampling, unrecorded immune exposures were probable. With 60 Vbeta and 13 Jbeta primers, the PCR was carried out. Data came from immunoSEQ multiplex PCR; TCRdb stores just in-frame clones and leaves some out. This table holds approximately 150,000 clones, roughly four fifths found once. Study-level points and caveats: The HLA-A and HLA-B alleles of most subjects were reportedly predicted accurately from TCR beta sequences. HLA alleles were associated with 16,000 or so TCR beta sequences in a later analysis at 0.05 false discovery rate. The productive fraction for most TCR beta V segments was about 87% or about 30% in an earlier analysis.

V gene TRBV4-3 combines with J gene TRBJ2-1, with D possibly TRBD1 on 5 matching bases. The origin of this receptor is a male donor in good health and CMV-seronegative. Sample: PBMCs. The CDR3 nucleotides read TGCGCCAGCAGCCAAGATCATCGGGCAGGGCTTGAGCAGTTCTTC. It encodes CASSQDHRAGLEQFF.